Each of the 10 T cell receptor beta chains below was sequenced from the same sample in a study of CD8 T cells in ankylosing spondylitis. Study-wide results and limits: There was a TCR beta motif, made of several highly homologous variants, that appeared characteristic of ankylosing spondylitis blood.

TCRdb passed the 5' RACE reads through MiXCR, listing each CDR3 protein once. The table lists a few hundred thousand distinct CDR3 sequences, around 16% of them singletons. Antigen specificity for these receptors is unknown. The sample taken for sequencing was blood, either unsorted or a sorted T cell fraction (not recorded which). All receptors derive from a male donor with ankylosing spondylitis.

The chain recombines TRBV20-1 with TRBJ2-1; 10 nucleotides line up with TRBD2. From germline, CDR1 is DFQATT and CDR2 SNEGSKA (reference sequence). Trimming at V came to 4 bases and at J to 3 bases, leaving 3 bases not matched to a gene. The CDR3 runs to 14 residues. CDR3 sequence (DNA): TGCAGTGCTATCGGGACTAGCGACTACAATGAGCAGTTCTTC. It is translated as CSAIGTSDYNEQFF.

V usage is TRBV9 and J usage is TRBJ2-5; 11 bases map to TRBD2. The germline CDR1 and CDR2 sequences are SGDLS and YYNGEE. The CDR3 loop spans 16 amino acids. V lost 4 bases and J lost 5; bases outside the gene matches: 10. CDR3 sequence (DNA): TGTGCCAGCAGCATGGGACTAGCGGCCTCCGGGGAGACCCAGTACTTC. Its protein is CASSMGLAASGETQYF.

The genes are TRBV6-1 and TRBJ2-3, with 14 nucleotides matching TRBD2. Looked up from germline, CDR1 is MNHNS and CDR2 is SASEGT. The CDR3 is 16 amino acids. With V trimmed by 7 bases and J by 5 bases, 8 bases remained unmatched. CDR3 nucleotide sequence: TGTGCCAGCACCCAACGGGGACTAGCGGGAGTAGATACGCAGTATTTT. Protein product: CASTQRGLAGVDTQYF.

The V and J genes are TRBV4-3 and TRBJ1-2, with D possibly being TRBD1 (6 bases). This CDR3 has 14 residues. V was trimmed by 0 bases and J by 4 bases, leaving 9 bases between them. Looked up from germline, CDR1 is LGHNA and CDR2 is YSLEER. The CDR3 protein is CASSQDTGIYGYTF. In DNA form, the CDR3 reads TGCGCCAGCAGCCAAGATACAGGGATCTATGGCTACACCTTC.

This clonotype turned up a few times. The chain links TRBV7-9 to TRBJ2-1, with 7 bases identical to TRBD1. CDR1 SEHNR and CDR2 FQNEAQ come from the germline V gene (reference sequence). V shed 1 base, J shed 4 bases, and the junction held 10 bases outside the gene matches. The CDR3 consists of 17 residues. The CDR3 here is CASSLVSVGTEYNEQFF. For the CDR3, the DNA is TGTGCCAGCAGCTTAGTAAGTGTCGGGACAGAGTACAATGAGCAGTTCTTC.

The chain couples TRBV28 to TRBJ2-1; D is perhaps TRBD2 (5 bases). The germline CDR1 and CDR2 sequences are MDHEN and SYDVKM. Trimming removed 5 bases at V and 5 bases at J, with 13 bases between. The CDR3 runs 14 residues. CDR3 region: CASSRTLNDNEQFF. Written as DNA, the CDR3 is TGTGCCAGCAGTAGGACTCTAAACGACAATGAGCAGTTCTTC.

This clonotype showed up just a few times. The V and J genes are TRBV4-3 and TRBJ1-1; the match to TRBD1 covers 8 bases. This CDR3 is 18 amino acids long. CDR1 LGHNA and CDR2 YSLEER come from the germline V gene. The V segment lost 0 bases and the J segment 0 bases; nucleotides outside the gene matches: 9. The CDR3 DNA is TGCGCCAGCAGCCAAGATCCAGGGGGCATCGGTATGAACACTGAAGCTTTCTTT. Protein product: CASSQDPGGIGMNTEAFF.

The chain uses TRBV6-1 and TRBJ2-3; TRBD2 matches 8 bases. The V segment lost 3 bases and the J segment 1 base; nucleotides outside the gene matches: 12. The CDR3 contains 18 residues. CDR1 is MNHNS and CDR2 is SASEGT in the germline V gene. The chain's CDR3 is CASSDLAGGVWRTDTQYF. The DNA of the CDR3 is TGTGCCAGCAGTGATTTGGCCGGGGGGGTTTGGCGCACAGATACGCAGTATTTT.

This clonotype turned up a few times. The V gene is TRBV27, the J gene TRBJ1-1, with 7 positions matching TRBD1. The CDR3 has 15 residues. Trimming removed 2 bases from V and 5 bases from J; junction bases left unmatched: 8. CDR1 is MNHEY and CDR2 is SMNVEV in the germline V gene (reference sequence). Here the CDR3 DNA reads TGTGCCAGCAGTTTAGGAAGGGGGCTGAGGACTGAAGCTTTCTTT. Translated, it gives CASSLGRGLRTEAFF.

This chain's CDR3 is CATSRTGQAGRPQHF. In DNA form, the CDR3 reads TGTGCCACCAGCAGAACGGGACAGGCGGGTCGACCCCAGCATTTT. The chain combines TRBV15 with TRBJ1-5; TRBD1 agrees at 8 bases. After removal of 2 bases from V and 10 bases from J, the junction contained 10 bases not matched to a gene. The CDR3 loop spans 15 amino acids. The germline CDR1 and CDR2 sequences are LNHNV and YYDKDF (reference sequence).